This T cell receptor (beta chain) originates from a study of T cell responses to AZD1222 COVID-19 vaccine (dated by TCRdb to about 2021). In terms of the full investigation: TCR sequencing covered roughly 230 trial participants: 207 given two doses of AZD1222 and around 26 given two doses of MenACWY control vaccine. Enrollment into the trials was organized by age into subgroups of 18-55, 56-69 and 70-plus years, and those subgroups contained roughly 150, 30 and 60 TCR-sequenced participants, respectively.

Broader findings and caveats from the paper: No day 14 peak-response samples were available, so repertoires were characterized only after the peak T cell response. Reportedly, almost half of the unique spike-specific TCRs recognized epitopes lying outside the regions that are mutated in the B.1.351 and B.1.1.7 variants. The 56-69-year group was small, and its depth increase did not reach significance, likely because of low power. Conclusions about previously exposed vaccinees are limited, since just a handful of AZD1222 recipients were seropositive for SARS-CoV-2 at baseline. Spike-specific TCR breadth and depth rose significantly after two AZD1222 doses compared with day 0 and with MenACWY recipients. Participants were mostly white British and included more females than males, and it was suggested by the authors that clonal diversity may have been underestimated. The whole spike protein was spanned by vaccine-associated CD4 TCRs, and dominant responses were seen in regions 160-218 and 743-854.

A remark on this clone: Its antigen is currently not known. One base away there is no much larger clone; base qualities are not given.

The CDR3 regions of human TCRbeta chains were analyzed by immunosequencing. Per the original workflow: TCRs in the repertoires were compared against a reference library of SARS-CoV-2-specific TCRs that had been generated with the MIRA antigen-specificity platform. Breadth meant the fraction of unique TCRs that were SARS-CoV-2-associated, whereas depth meant the fraction of total T cells that were SARS-CoV-2-associated. Using the MIRA data, each spike-specific TCR was assigned both to the spike region to which the TCR was reactive and to a CD4 or CD8 class. Log10-transformed breadth and depth values were compared by one-way ANOVA with Sidak's multiple comparisons tests. This is the immuneACCESS table as TCRdb keeps it, with only in-frame sequences that have V and J called. A part of the clones is gone; compared with another copy, unresolved V genes explain less than half, and the rest is unexplained. For V, J and clone size, that table is used; D and trimming come from the DNA. In this sample the table shows fewer than 120,000 clones, around 90% of which occur a single time. The ten largest make up 15% of the sample.

According to the study, the label for this sample's time point signals: about 28 days (+/-7) after the second vaccine dose. AZD1222 recipients whose second dose came at about 4 weeks and those whose second dose came at about 12 weeks were combined into one group, since spike-specific TCR depth and breadth did not differ between the two schedules. Vaccinee samples came from UK trials COV001 and COV002, including a single-blind randomized controlled phase 2/3 trial of AZD1222 (ChAdOx1 nCoV-19) in healthy adults. Trial participant PBMC samples were collected at day 0 and day 28 after the second dose for TCRbeta chain sequencing. The CDR3 numbers 15 residues from cysteine through phenylalanine. Only CDR3 DNA is held: 45 bases, read in frame from base 1. V was cut back by 5 bases and J by 0 bases, leaving a gap of 12 bases between them. The germline V gene encodes CDR1 SGHDT and CDR2 YYEEEE.

The material was peripheral blood, obtained 28 days after the second AZD1222 dose. The chain is made from TRBV5-6 and TRBJ1-5, with no reliable assignment of the D segment. The sequence was obtained from an adult who received the AZD1222 COVID-19 vaccine. The sequenced DNA: TGTGCCAGCAGTTTGCAGTATTTTAGCAATCAGCCCCAGCATTTT. It codes for CASSLQYFSNQPQHF.